The entry that follows covers one T cell receptor (beta chain) sequence. Some clones are missing from TCRdb's copy, which holds only in-frame ones; the method was immunoSEQ multiplex PCR. The table includes 45,000 to 70,000 clones, roughly 85% detected once. The record originates from a study of PD-L1 blockade in urothelial cancer. About the research overall: The patients' atezolizumab therapy, 1,200 mg intravenously every 3 weeks, started in the mid-2010s. Chemotherapy regimens numbering 0 to 3 had been given to patients.

Trimming cost V 5 bases and J 1 base, with 20 bases left between them. The CDR3 runs to 17 residues. CDR1 and CDR2 from the germline V gene are SEHNR and FQNEAQ (reference sequence). Specified time point: pretreatment peripheral blood. This sequence joins TRBV7-9 and TRBJ2-5; D perhaps matches TRBD2 (5 bases). This receptor was taken from a man aged 65-85 years with urothelial cancer. The sample here was PBMCs, taken around atezolizumab (anti-PD-L1) treatment. This CDR3 reads CASSPGRRMALQETQYF. The CDR3 DNA sequence: TGTGCCAGCAGCCCGGGTAGGAGGATGGCCCTCCAAGAGACCCAGTACTTC. Variable domain in full (rest from reference TRBV7-9 and TRBJ2-5): DTGVSQNPRHKITKRGQNVTFRCDPISEHNRLYWYRQTLGQGPEFLTYFQNEAQLEKSRLLSDRFSAERPKGSFSTLEIQRTEQGDSAMYLCASSPGRRMALQETQYFGPGTRLLVL.